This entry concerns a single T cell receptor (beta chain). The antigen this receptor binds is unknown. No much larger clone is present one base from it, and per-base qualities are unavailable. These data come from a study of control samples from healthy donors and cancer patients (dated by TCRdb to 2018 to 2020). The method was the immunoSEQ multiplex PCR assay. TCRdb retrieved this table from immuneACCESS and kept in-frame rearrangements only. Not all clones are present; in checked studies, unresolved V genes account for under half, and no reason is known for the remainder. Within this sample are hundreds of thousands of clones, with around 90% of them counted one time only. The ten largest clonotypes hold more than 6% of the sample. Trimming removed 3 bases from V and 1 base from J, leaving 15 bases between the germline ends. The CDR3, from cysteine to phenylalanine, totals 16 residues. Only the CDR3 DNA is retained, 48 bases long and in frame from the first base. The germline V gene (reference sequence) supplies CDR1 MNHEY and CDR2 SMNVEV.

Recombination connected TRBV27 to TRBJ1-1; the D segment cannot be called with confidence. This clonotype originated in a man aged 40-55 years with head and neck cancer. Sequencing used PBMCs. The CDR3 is CASSFDNRHPNTEAFF. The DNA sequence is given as TGTGCCAGCAGTTTCGACAACCGACACCCGAACACTGAAGCTTTCTTT.